The 23 T cell receptor beta chains below all came from one sample that was sequenced in a study of type 1 regulatory T cells. The antigens of these receptors remain unknown. TCRdb re-derived calls from the reads in MiXCR, one entry per CDR3 protein. The table records 2,500 to 3,500 distinct CDR3 sequences, around 8% of them present only once. The specimen was cultured T cells, either the whole culture or a sorted T cell fraction (not recorded which). These receptors all stem from a human donor in good health.

This clonotype is medium-sized within its sample. This chain connects TRBV5-1 to TRBJ2-1; D remains ambiguous. CDR1 and CDR2 (germline): SGHRS, YFSETQ. Trimming cost V 5 bases and J 7 bases, with 10 bases left between them. This CDR3 region has 12 residues. The CDR3 DNA follows: TGCGCCAGCAGGGCTGAAGGGAATGAGCAGTTCTTC. As protein: CASRAEGNEQFF.

This clonotype was observed many times. At one boundary the junction diverges from the germline segment, which might be a read error. The chain joins TRBV4-3 to TRBJ1-2, with TRBD1 matching 8 bases. The CDR3 covers 14 residues. Germline values: CDR1 LGHNA, CDR2 YSLEER. The CDR3 DNA is TGCGCCAGCAGCCTACGGGCAGGGGGCTATGGCTACTCCTTC. Its translation is CASSLRAGGYGYSF.

Judged by abundance, this clonotype is medium-sized (0.01 to 0.1%). The chain couples TRBV20-1 to TRBJ2-7; D is uncertain. The germline V and J ends were trimmed by 4 bases and 5 bases, with 15 bases remaining between them. The CDR3 is 13 amino acids. Germline V gives CDR1 DFQATT, CDR2 SNEGSKA (reference sequence). The CDR3 is CSAKDALEDEQYF. In DNA, the CDR3 is TGCAGTGCTAAGGATGCCCTCGAGGACGAGCAGTACTTC.

By proportion, this clonotype is medium-sized. The chain is built from TRBV28 and TRBJ2-6; D is unresolved. From germline, CDR1 is MDHEN and CDR2 SYDVKM. V lost 6 bases and J lost 0, with 9 bases in between. This CDR3 has 15 residues. The CDR3: CASRRPLSGANVLTF. The CDR3 coding sequence is TGTGCCAGCAGGAGGCCCCTCTCTGGGGCCAACGTCCTGACTTTC.

In its sample, this clonotype ranks as medium-sized (0.01 to 0.1%). This chain links TRBV24-1 with TRBJ2-5; D might be TRBD2 (7 bases). CDR3 length: 15 amino acids. CDR1 and CDR2 from the germline V gene are KGHDR and SFDVKD. V lost 4 bases and J 5 bases, leaving 16 bases between the germline ends. This CDR3 reads CATSERGRGSETQYF. CDR3 DNA sequence: TGTGCCACCAGTGAAAGAGGGAGGGGGTCTGAGACCCAGTACTTC.

In its sample, this clonotype is medium-sized. The V call is TRBV11-2, the J call TRBJ2-7; 9 bases align to TRBD2. Germline assignment: CDR1 SGHAT and CDR2 FQNNGV. The CDR3 contains 15 residues. V dropped 7 bases and J dropped 2; count of bases not matched to a gene: 9. CDR3 region: CASTSRTSDPYEQYF. For the CDR3, the DNA is TGTGCCAGCACCTCACGGACTAGCGATCCCTACGAGCAGTACTTC.

By share of the sample, this clonotype is medium-sized. The chain links TRBV12-3 or TRBV12-4 to TRBJ1-5; 8 nucleotides line up with TRBD1. Trimming at V came to 6 bases and at J to 4 bases, leaving 11 bases not matched to a gene. The CDR3 is 16 residues long. The CDR3 loop reads CASRSLTGGENQPQHF. The CDR3 nucleotides read TGTGCCAGCAGGTCCCTTACAGGGGGGGAAAATCAGCCCCAGCATTTT.

This clonotype is classed as medium-sized. V is TRBV6-1 and J is TRBJ2-2; TRBD2 might be the D (5 bases). V was cut by 11 bases and J by 2 bases, with 15 bases left in between. The CDR3 is 14 residues long. The germline V gene encodes CDR1 MNHNS and CDR2 SASEGT. CDR3 amino acids: CAGSGLANTGELFF. CDR3 in DNA: TGTGCCGGGAGCGGACTCGCAAACACCGGGGAGCTGTTTTTT.

This clonotype is labeled as medium-sized (0.01 to 0.1%). This chain links TRBV20-1 with TRBJ1-4, with D possibly being TRBD1 (6 bases). Per germline, CDR1 DFQATT and CDR2 SNEGSKA (reference sequence). The V end lost 3 bases, the J end lost 7 bases, and 12 bases lay between the germline ends. The CDR3 has 13 amino acids. This CDR3 reads CSARQGLLEKLFF. The CDR3 nucleotides are TGCAGTGCTAGGCAGGGGCTTCTTGAAAAACTGTTTTTT.

By its share, this clonotype is medium-sized. This chain connects TRBV2 to TRBJ1-5; 9 nucleotides line up with TRBD1. The junction had 13 bases not matched to a gene; V was cut back by 6 bases and J by 10 bases. CDR1 and CDR2 from the germline V gene are SNHLY and FYNNEI. CDR3 size: 15 residues. CDR3 bases: TGTGCCAGCAGCGCCGGGACAGGGAAAATCAGCCCCCAGCATTTT. This codes for CASSAGTGKISPQHF. The full variable domain, completed using reference TRBV2 and TRBJ1-5, is EPEVTQTPSHQVTQMGQEVILRCVPISNHLYFYWYRQILGQKVEFLVSFYNNEISEKSEIFDDQFSVERPDGSNFTLKIRSTKLEDSAMYFCASSAGTGKISPQHFGDGTRLSIL.

By share of the sample, this clonotype is medium-sized. The chain is built from TRBV7-2 and TRBJ2-1; D is uncertain. Germline-derived CDR1 and CDR2 are SGHTA and FQGNSA. With 0 bases removed from V and 10 bases from J, the gap between germline ends came to 13 bases. There are 14 residues in the CDR3. In DNA, the CDR3 is TGTGCCAGCAGCTTAGCGGGCCCGATCGGGGAGCAGTTCTTC. This gives the protein CASSLAGPIGEQFF.

This clonotype rates as medium-sized. This chain joins TRBV6-6 and TRBJ2-3; a possible D gene is TRBD1 (5 bases). The germline CDR1 and CDR2 sequences are MNHNY and SVGAGI (reference sequence). This CDR3 has 15 residues. V gave up 6 bases and J gave up 2 bases, with 15 bases separating them. The CDR3, as DNA: TGTGCCAGCAGACCTGCTGGCGGACACACAGATACGCAGTATTTT. Encoded protein: CASRPAGGHTDTQYF.

By share, this clonotype counts as medium-sized. The genes are TRBV5-1 and TRBJ1-5; perhaps TRBD1 as D (5 bases). CDR3 size: 13 residues. Trimming left V 4 bases short and J 4 bases short, with 9 bases between. Looked up from germline, CDR1 is SGHRS and CDR2 is YFSETQ. The CDR3 protein is CASSGGENQPQHF. The CDR3 coding sequence is TGCGCCAGCAGCGGGGGTGAGAATCAGCCCCAGCATTTT.

This clonotype counts as medium-sized. The gene calls are TRBV7-9 and TRBJ2-1, with TRBD2 identical over 8 bases. Germline CDR1 is SEHNR and CDR2 is FQNEAQ (reference sequence). After removal of 5 bases from V and 4 bases from J, the junction contained 7 bases not matched to a gene. This CDR3 region has 15 residues. CDR3 sequence reads: CASSPVASGYNEQFF. In DNA, the CDR3 is TGTGCCAGCAGCCCGGTGGCTAGCGGGTACAATGAGCAGTTCTTC.

In its sample, this clonotype is medium-sized. The J gene is TRBJ1-1, the V gene TRBV30, with D perhaps TRBD1 (6 bases). The ends were cut back, 1 base at V and 6 bases at J, with 24 bases in the middle. This CDR3 has 17 amino acids. The germline V gene encodes CDR1 GTSNPN and CDR2 SVGIG (reference sequence). The CDR3 region is CAWSAPRRGRLGAEAFF. CDR3 DNA sequence: TGTGCCTGGAGTGCTCCGCGCAGGGGTCGACTCGGAGCTGAAGCTTTCTTT.

This clonotype is medium-sized (0.01 to 0.1%) in the sample. This rearrangement joins TRBV20-1 to TRBJ1-1; no definite D call. The germline gives CDR1 DFQATT, CDR2 SNEGSKA (reference sequence). The V and J ends lost 3 bases and 0 bases respectively, with 17 bases between them. The length of the CDR3 is 16 residues. CDR3 protein: CSASRTPQSVNTEAFF. CDR3 nucleotides: TGCAGTGCTAGTCGTACTCCTCAATCGGTGAACACTGAAGCTTTCTTT.

Sample share makes this clonotype medium-sized. The chain links TRBV5-1 to TRBJ1-3; 10 positions match TRBD1. The CDR3 is 14 residues long. V shed 3 bases, J shed 8 bases, and the junction held 5 bases outside the gene matches. Germline assignment: CDR1 SGHRS and CDR2 YFSETQ. CDR3 DNA sequence: TGCGCCAGCAGCTCGGGACAGGGGAGACACACCATATATTTT. Residues: CASSSGQGRHTIYF.

As concerns this clonotype: Given a much more abundant clone one base away, this may be a read error. The genes are TRBV24-1 and TRBJ2-3; 8 positions match TRBD2. The ends lost 9 bases at V and 3 bases at J; junction bases unmatched: 10. The germline V gene has CDR1 KGHDR and CDR2 SFDVKD. CDR3 length equals 15 residues. The DNA for the CDR3 is TGTGCCACCGGAAAGACGGGAGGGCCAACAGATACGCAGTATTTT. Protein product: CATGKTGGPTDTQYF.

This clonotype rates as medium-sized. The rearrangement links TRBV20-1 to TRBJ1-6; TRBD1 aligns across 7 bases. Germline lookup yields CDR1 DFQATT and CDR2 SNEGSKA (reference sequence). This CDR3 comprises 15 residues. V was clipped by 3 bases and J by 0 bases; unmatched bases: 2. The CDR3 here is CSARPGGSYNSPLHF. DNA of the CDR3: TGCAGTGCTAGGCCAGGGGGCTCCTATAATTCACCCCTCCACTTT.

By sample share, this clonotype is medium-sized. The chain joins TRBV2 to TRBJ2-4; 8 bases fit TRBD2. The germline gives CDR1 SNHLY, CDR2 FYNNEI. V gave up 5 bases and J gave up 7 bases; unmatched junction bases: 13. The CDR3 has 16 amino acids. The CDR3 loop reads CASSRGLVGRENIQYF. The CDR3 DNA is TGTGCCAGCAGTAGGGGACTAGTGGGAAGGGAGAACATTCAGTACTTC.

This clonotype is medium-sized within its sample. The J gene is TRBJ1-1, the V gene TRBV9; D remains ambiguous. This CDR3 has 14 amino acids. The germline CDR1 and CDR2 sequences are SGDLS and YYNGEE. With 2 bases removed from V and 1 base from J, the gap between germline ends came to 9 bases. The CDR3 region has the DNA TGTGCCAGCAGCGTGGGAGGGTGGAACACTGAAGCTTTCTTT. As protein: CASSVGGWNTEAFF.

This clonotype is medium-sized within its sample. This sequence joins TRBV29-1 and TRBJ2-3; D is unclear. The CDR3 has 11 residues. V lost 5 bases and J lost 5, with 8 bases in between. Germline CDR1 is SQVTM and CDR2 is ANQGSEA. CDR3 bases: TGCAGCGTTCCCTGGGGAGATACGCAGTATTTT. Its translation is CSVPWGDTQYF.

This clonotype is classed as medium-sized. The rearrangement links TRBV7-3 to TRBJ2-1; D might be TRBD2 (6 bases). The V gene lost 5 bases and the J gene lost 4 bases, with 9 bases spanning the gap. The CDR3 is 13 amino acids. CDR1 SGHTA and CDR2 FQGTGA come from the germline V gene. Here the CDR3 DNA reads TGTGCCAGCAGCGCCCGGGAGTACAATGAGCAGTTCTTC. It translates to CASSAREYNEQFF.